The 18 T cell receptor beta chains listed next were all sequenced from one sample in a study of T cell responses to AZD1222 COVID-19 vaccine. Data came from immunoSEQ multiplex PCR; TCRdb stores just in-frame clones and leaves some out. The data hold around 140,000 clones, with roughly 92% observed a single time. Here the sequenced sample was peripheral blood, taken on day 0 of AZD1222 vaccination. These receptors originate from an adult in good health.

The chain couples TRBV21-1 to TRBJ2-7. TRBV21-1 is a known pseudogene. CDR3 length equals 12 residues. CDR3 amino acids: CASSQRGTEQYF. As DNA, the CDR3 is TGTGCCAGCAGCCAAAGAGGGACCGAGCAGTACTTC.

V gene TRBV28 combines with J gene TRBJ1-2; 8 bases match TRBD1. The CDR3 extends over 15 amino acids. V lost 9 bases, J lost 1 base, and 10 bases stayed unmatched. CDR1 is MDHEN and CDR2 is SYDVKM in the germline V gene. CDR3 coding DNA: TGTGCCAGTGGGGCAGGGGGCATTTATAACTATGGCTACACCTTC. Translated: CASGAGGIYNYGYTF.

This chain uses TRBV9 with TRBJ2-3; tentatively, D is TRBD2 (6 bases). The V and J ends lost 4 bases and 0 bases respectively, with 15 bases between them. The CDR3 sequence is 16 residues long. From germline, CDR1 is SGDLS and CDR2 YYNGEE. CDR3 sequence reads: CASSPRRASSTDTQYF. The DNA of the CDR3 is TGTGCCAGCAGCCCCCGGAGGGCCTCTAGCACAGATACGCAGTATTTT. The full variable domain, rest sourced from reference TRBV9 and TRBJ2-3, is DSGVTQTPKHLITATGQRVTLRCSPRSGDLSVYWYQQSLDQGLQFLIQYYNGEERAKGNILERFSAQQFPDLHSELNLSSLELGDSALYFCASSPRRASSTDTQYFGPGTRLTVL.

The rearrangement uses TRBV27 and TRBJ1-6, with no clear D. This CDR3 contains 12 residues. V lost 9 bases and J 7 bases, leaving 10 bases between the germline ends. From germline, CDR1 is MNHEY and CDR2 SMNVEV (reference sequence). This chain's CDR3 is CASTRGNSPLHF. CDR3 DNA sequence: TGTGCCAGTACGCGGGGAAATTCACCCCTCCACTTT.

The rearrangement links TRBV3-1 (or the pseudogene TRBV3-2) to TRBJ1-6; the D gene is possibly TRBD1 (5 bases). Germline V gene sequence: CDR1 LGHDT, CDR2 YNNKEL (reference sequence). There are 16 residues in the CDR3. V lost 5 bases to trimming and J lost 5 bases, with 16 bases between them. This CDR3 is CASSLRGGGDNSPLHF. Here the CDR3 DNA reads TGTGCCAGCAGCTTGCGTGGGGGGGGAGATAATTCACCCCTCCACTTT.

This chain connects TRBV3-1 (or the pseudogene TRBV3-2) to TRBJ2-7; TRBD1 matches 7 bases. CDR3 length equals 11 residues. V lost 4 bases to trimming and J lost 6 bases; unmatched junction nucleotides: 0. The germline CDR1 and CDR2 sequences are LGHDT and YNNKEL (reference sequence). The CDR3 loop is CASSRTGEQYF. CDR3 DNA sequence: TGTGCCAGCAGCCGGACAGGCGAGCAGTACTTC.

The genes are TRBV7-9 and TRBJ1-6; D is undetermined. Germline loops: CDR1 SEHNR, CDR2 FQNEAQ (reference sequence). The CDR3 is made up of 13 amino acids. The V and J ends lost 8 bases and 7 bases respectively, with 12 bases between them. This chain's CDR3 is CASSPQANSPLHF. DNA of the CDR3: TGTGCCAGCTCTCCGCAGGCGAATTCACCCCTCCACTTT. Full variable domain (missing parts from reference TRBV7-9 and TRBJ1-6): DTGVSQNPRHKITKRGQNVTFRCDPISEHNRLYWYRQTLGQGPEFLTYFQNEAQLEKSRLLSDRFSAERPKGSFSTLEIQRTEQGDSAMYLCASSPQANSPLHFGNGTRLTVT.

The V and J genes are TRBV19 and TRBJ1-2, with 7 bases identical to TRBD1. J gave up 3 bases and V 1 base, and 5 bases lay outside the gene matches. The CDR3 totals 15 residues. CDR1 and CDR2 from the germline V gene are LNHDA and SQIVND (reference sequence). CDR3 bases: TGTGCCAGTAGTATAGCCGAAGGGGGCGACTATGGCTACACCTTC. It codes for CASSIAEGGDYGYTF.

The chain combines TRBV27 with TRBJ2-7; 8 bases match TRBD2. CDR1 is MNHEY and CDR2 is SMNVEV in the germline V gene (reference sequence). This CDR3 comprises 13 residues. V trimming: 7 bases; J trimming: 3 bases; junction bases outside the gene matches: 5. The CDR3 reads CASKAGDRYEQYF. The DNA for the CDR3 is TGTGCCAGCAAAGCGGGAGACCGCTACGAGCAGTACTTC.

V gene TRBV7-9 combines with J gene TRBJ2-1; D gene ambiguous. Germline loops: CDR1 SEHNR, CDR2 FQNEAQ (reference sequence). The CDR3 runs to 13 residues. CDR3 residues: CALPKTQYNEQFF. The CDR3 nucleotides read TGTGCTCTGCCCAAGACGCAATACAATGAGCAGTTCTTC.

The chain recombines TRBV2 with TRBJ2-3; 9 bases are shared with TRBD2. The CDR3 loop spans 16 amino acids. V lost 1 base, J lost 6 bases, and 8 bases stayed unmatched. CDR1 is SNHLY, CDR2 FYNNEI, per germline. The CDR3 is CASSEGSGRLGDTQYF. DNA of the CDR3: TGTGCCAGCAGTGAAGGAAGCGGGAGGCTGGGGGATACGCAGTATTTT.

The rearrangement joins TRBV19 to TRBJ1-5; 8 bases agree with TRBD1. CDR3 length equals 18 residues. Germline CDR1 is LNHDA and CDR2 is SQIVND (reference sequence). Trimming took 6 bases from V and 0 from J; bases not matched to a gene: 13. The CDR3 protein is CASSQGAYDSYSNQPQHF. The CDR3 DNA follows: TGTGCCAGTAGCCAGGGGGCCTATGATTCCTATAGCAATCAGCCCCAGCATTTT.

This chain links TRBV7-9 with TRBJ2-5; D perhaps matches TRBD1 (6 bases). Trimming took 5 bases from V and 5 from J, leaving 21 bases between them. The CDR3 is made up of 16 amino acids. Per germline, CDR1 SEHNR and CDR2 FQNEAQ (reference sequence). DNA for the CDR3: TGTGCCAGCAGCGATTCTTTCGGGACACCAGGGGAGACCCAGTACTTC. It translates to CASSDSFGTPGETQYF.

The CDR3 coding sequence is TGTGCCAGTAGCGGGACAGGGAGGTCCTATGGCTACACCTTC. This gives the protein CASSGTGRSYGYTF. The chain combines TRBV19 with TRBJ1-2, with 9 positions matching TRBD1. Germline lookup yields CDR1 LNHDA and CDR2 SQIVND (reference sequence). V shed 6 bases, J shed 4 bases, and the junction held 6 bases outside the gene matches. The CDR3 consists of 14 residues.

The chain joins TRBV28 to TRBJ1-5; no clear D. This CDR3 contains 15 residues. Trimming took 6 bases from V and 7 from J, leaving 19 bases between them. The germline gives CDR1 MDHEN, CDR2 SYDVKM. DNA of the CDR3: TGTGCCAGCAGAGCCAAGGTCGAAGCCAGACAGCCCCAGCATTTT. Encoded protein: CASRAKVEARQPQHF. The entire variable domain, with the rest obtained from reference TRBV28 and TRBJ1-5, is as follows: DVKVTQSSRYLVKRTGEKVFLECVQDMDHENMFWYRQDPGLGLRLIYFSYDVKMKEKGDIPEGYSVSREKKERFSLILESASTNQTSMYLCASRAKVEARQPQHFGDGTRLSIL.

This clone was recorded once. J is TRBJ1-1 and V is TRBV4-2; D call uncertain. Germline V gene lookup returns CDR1 LGHNA and CDR2 YNFKEQ. CDR3 length: 14 residues. V lost 2 bases to trimming and J lost 0 bases, with 7 bases between them. CDR3: CASSQIGLNTEAFF. The CDR3 DNA is TGTGCCAGCAGCCAAATAGGGCTGAACACTGAAGCTTTCTTT.

The rearrangement links TRBV28 to TRBJ2-2, with D tentatively TRBD1 or TRBD2 (5 bases each). Germline values: CDR1 MDHEN, CDR2 SYDVKM. The CDR3 runs 15 residues. Trimming removed 2 bases at V and 4 bases at J, with 11 bases between. CDR3 DNA: TGTGCCAGCAGTTTACCGGGGCCGGGCACCGGGGAGCTGTTTTTT. Encoded protein: CASSLPGPGTGELFF.

The V and J genes are TRBV28 and TRBJ1-1; D perhaps matches TRBD1 (6 bases). V shed 5 bases and J shed 8 bases, with 15 bases lying between them. CDR1 MDHEN and CDR2 SYDVKM come from the germline V gene. This CDR3 has 13 residues. This CDR3 is CASSATGTLEAFF. The CDR3, as DNA: TGTGCCAGCAGTGCTACAGGGACCTTGGAAGCTTTCTTT.